This TCR beta chain originates from a study of beta chain features in type 1 diabetes. Study conclusions and caveats: Moderately but significantly shorter TCRB CDR3s were found in Type 1 diabetes patients in all four CD4+ subsets. Patients showed naive, central memory and Treg TCRB repertoires that appeared more similar than those of healthy donors. Sequencing from cDNA could over-represent high-TCR-expressing cells.

Naive, central memory, regulatory and stem cell-like memory cells within the CD4+ compartment were sorted using CD45RO/CCR7/CD25/CD127/CD95/CD27. Each sorted fraction was over 98% pure. Every isolated RNA sample was fully reverse transcribed, so sequencing captured expressed TCRB transcripts. The repertoire was sequenced with immunoSEQ multiplex PCR; TCRdb's copy has only in-frame clones and lacks some. This table holds about 250,000 clones, roughly a tenth found once. Regarding this clone: Its antigen is still unknown.

This TCR came from a young man with type 1 diabetes. Material for sequencing was naive CD4+ T cells from blood.

The DNA of the CDR3 is TGTGCCAGCAGCGAACAAGCGAATGCTTTCTTT. Its protein is CASSEQANAFF. This sequence joins TRBV7-9 and TRBJ1-1; D gene unclear. Trimming pared 5 bases from V and 11 bases from J, leaving 12 bases between. This CDR3 spans 11 amino acids. Germline V CDR1 and CDR2: SEHNR, FQNEAQ (reference sequence).